This TCR beta chain was identified in a study of OX40 agonist ivuxolimab in advanced cancers. At the level of the whole study: Ivuxolimab was an agonistic, fully human IgG2 monoclonal antibody directed against OX40 (CD134), a costimulatory receptor. The paper describes the monotherapy dose-escalation part (N = 52 patients) of the phase I trial of ivuxolimab. Intravenous ivuxolimab was administered to patients every 2 weeks at six dose levels: 0.01, 0.1, 0.3, 1.5, 3 and 10 mg/kg. Of the approximately 50 dose-escalation patients, hepatocellular carcinoma was present in roughly 19, melanoma in approximately 15, renal cell carcinoma in 9 and head and neck cancer in 9. Partial responses were achieved by three dose-escalation patients, of whom one had hepatocellular carcinoma and two had cutaneous melanoma. Patients were allowed to have had prior anti-PD-1, anti-PD-L1 or anti-CTLA-4 therapy, and 30% to 40% of the dose-escalation patients had been treated with checkpoint inhibitors. A male proportion of under 85% and a mean age of 60 years, ranging from about 20 to 80, were recorded for the dose-escalation cohort. Peripheral TCRbeta sequencing aimed to test whether ivuxolimab altered TCR sequence diversity and caused clonal T-cell expansion. On the study overall, not on this receptor specifically: At doses of 0.1 to 3.0 mg/kg, clonal expansion of both CD4+ and CD8+ T cells in blood was seen between baseline and week 6. Low levels of normalized T-cell clonal expansion were also seen in some nonresponding patients. In the 0.1-3.0 mg/kg groups, partial responders had among the lowest normalized peripheral clonal expansion, particularly in CD8+ T cells. On average, CD8+ T cells showed more expanded clones than CD4+ T cells after ivuxolimab. Antigen specificity was not determined for the clonally expanded peripheral T cells.

The germline V gene specifies SGHVS as CDR1 and FNYEAQ as CDR2. Trimming leaves V shorter by 5 bases and J shorter by 6 bases, with the junction holding 21 bases beyond the gene matches. Including cysteine and phenylalanine, the CDR3 has 18 amino acids. Here the CDR3 DNA is all that survives: 54 bases in frame from base 1. A word on this clone: The target of this receptor is not known. Base quality data are lacking; no much larger clone is found one base away.

To sequence the TCRbeta CDR3 region, genomic DNA was isolated from the sorted cells. The immunoSEQ Assay was used to sequence the TCRbeta CDR3 regions. TCRdb stores this immuneACCESS table with in-frame sequences only. Part of the clones is absent; in the studies checked, under half of the shortfall reflects unresolved V genes, and no reason is known for the rest. Here the sample has roughly 48,000 clones; 75% to 85% occur a single time. Roughly 1.2% of the sample lies in the top ten. The trial excluded patients who had a history of autoimmune disease or who were on systemic immunosuppression. Peripheral blood for TCR sequencing was drawn from every dose cohort at baseline, at cycle 4 day 1 and at cycle 7 day 1. The samples were drawn from a first-in-human, open-label, multicenter phase I dose-escalation trial of ivuxolimab. Adults with locally advanced or metastatic melanoma, renal cell carcinoma, hepatocellular carcinoma or head and neck squamous cell carcinoma were enrolled in the trial. Before TCR sequencing, CD4+ T cells and CD8+ T cells were sorted from peripheral blood as separate populations.

The material sequenced was CD4+ or CD8+ T cells sorted from blood, taken in a trial of the OX40 agonist ivuxolimab. The TCR originated in an adult with an advanced solid tumor such as melanoma, head and neck, liver or kidney cancer. Here the chain combines TRBV7-6 and TRBJ1-2; the central 7 bases match TRBD1. CDR3 region: CASSPSDRRMVSAHGYTF. The sequenced DNA is TGTGCCAGCAGCCCATCGGACAGGAGGATGGTTTCGGCGCATGGCTACACCTTC.